A selection of T cell receptor beta chains follows, all from one sample in a study of early T cells in non-severe SARS-CoV-2 infection. MiXCR, run by TCRdb on the 5' RACE reads, gives a single entry per CDR3 protein. The table records 55,000 to 80,000 distinct CDR3 sequences, over 9.5% of them present only once. The source material was whole blood, sampled at baseline. The receptors derive from an adult who was a healthcare worker with PCR-confirmed SARS-CoV-2 infection or an uninfected control (not recorded which). The CDR3 runs from the conserved cysteine through the conserved F or W. D genes are given only for firm matches. The size field is filled for only some rows; it gives once, few, many or a size class.

cdr3_aa	cdr3_nt	j_call	d_call	v_call	clone_size
CASSQRTGGGYTF	TGCGCCAGCAGCCAACGGACAGGGGGCGGCTACACCTTC	TRBJ1-2	TRBD1	TRBV4-1	.
CASSAQGVQGSAFF	TGTGCCAGCAGTGCTCAAGGGGTGCAGGGTTCTGCTTTCTTT	TRBJ1-1	.	TRBV12-3/TRBV12-4	few
CASSGGRAGQVSYEQYF	TGCGCCAGCAGCGGGGGCCGCGCGGGACAGGTATCCTACGAGCAGTACTTC	TRBJ2-7	TRBD1	TRBV5-1	many
CASSPRGRGDYNEQFF	TGTGCCAGCAGCCCCAGGGGTAGGGGGGACTACAATGAGCAGTTCTTC	TRBJ2-1	.	TRBV9	.
CASSPAGQGGTEAFF	TGTGCCAGCAGCCCAGCAGGACAGGGGGGGACTGAAGCTTTCTTT	TRBJ1-1	TRBD1	TRBV11-2	few
CASSLAGRGTEETQYF	TGTGCCAGCAGTTTAGCGGGGAGGGGGACAGAAGAGACCCAGTACTTC	TRBJ2-5	.	TRBV12-3/TRBV12-4	many
CASTYLGDYEQYF	TGTGCCAGCACATATCTCGGGGACTACGAGCAGTACTTC	TRBJ2-7	.	TRBV6-6	.
CASSQTDRSEAFF	TGCGCCAGCAGCCAAACGGACAGGAGTGAAGCTTTCTTT	TRBJ1-1	TRBD1	TRBV4-1	many
CATRGYIAEAFF	TGTGCCACTAGGGGTTATATCGCTGAAGCTTTCTTT	TRBJ1-1	.	TRBV6-5	few
CSVGDGLYSNQPQHF	TGCAGCGTGGGGGACGGCCTCTATAGCAATCAGCCCCAGCATTTT	TRBJ1-5	.	TRBV29-1	.
CASSLVQGAAYEQYF	TGTGCCAGCAGCTTGGTGCAGGGGGCGGCCTACGAGCAGTACTTC	TRBJ2-7	TRBD1	TRBV7-9	many
CASSENRAPQETQYF	TGTGCCAGCAGTGAAAACAGGGCACCTCAAGAGACCCAGTACTTC	TRBJ2-5	.	TRBV6-1	few
CASSTGNSGNTIYF	TGTGCCAGCAGTACAGGCAACTCTGGAAACACCATATATTTT	TRBJ1-3	.	TRBV12-3/TRBV12-4	.
CASSSLLAGGSPHPLQETQYF	TGTGCCAGCAGTTCCCTGCTAGCGGGGGGATCCCCCCACCCGCTACAAGAGACCCAGTACTTC	TRBJ2-5	TRBD2	TRBV27	few
CSAGEGQGDGYTF	TGCAGCGCTGGAGAAGGACAGGGGGATGGCTACACCTTC	TRBJ1-2	TRBD1	TRBV29-1	many
CASSQDTGTPGALHF	TGTGCCAGCAGCCAAGACACCGGGACACCGGGGGCCCTCCACTTT	TRBJ1-6	.	TRBV3-1	few
CASRRTGVANYGYTF	TGTGCCAGCAGAAGGACAGGGGTGGCTAACTATGGCTACACCTTC	TRBJ1-2	TRBD1	TRBV27	.